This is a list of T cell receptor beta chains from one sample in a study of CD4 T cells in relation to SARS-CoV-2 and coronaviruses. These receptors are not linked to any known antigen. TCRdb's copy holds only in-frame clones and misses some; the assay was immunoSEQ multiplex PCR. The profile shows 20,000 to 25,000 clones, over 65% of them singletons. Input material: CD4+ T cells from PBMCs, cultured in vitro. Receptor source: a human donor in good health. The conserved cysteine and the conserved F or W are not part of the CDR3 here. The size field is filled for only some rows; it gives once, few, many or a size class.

ASSARGAPDNNEKLF,TRBV10-2,few
ASSLGTGVYEQY,TRBV7-9,.
ASSAGRDRNYEQY,TRBV9,.
ASRNSVGWEQY,TRBV6-5,.
ASSESSSYNSPLH,TRBV25-1,.
AISGRSGVNTGELF,TRBV10-3,.
ASSFYTGASPLH,TRBV7-8,.
ASSQPGPGTAEAF,TRBV5-4,.
ASSGGADTQY,TRBV6-4,.
ASRGRGNTGELF,TRBV5-1,.